The 16 T cell receptor beta chains below were found in one sample sequenced in a study of shared clonotypes between healthy human individuals. Here immunoSEQ multiplex PCR was the method, and the copy in TCRdb shows in-frame clones only, minus some. The profile shows over a million clones, approximately 78% of them singletons. The sample comprised memory CD4+ T cells from PBMCs. Subset of the sample: CD45RA-negative fraction. Receptors were obtained from a man between 18 and 29 years old in good health. Some clones in this sample may be carry-over from other donors' samples.

The rearrangement links TRBV5-1 to TRBJ2-5, with D unresolved. Near its end, the DNA agrees better with TRBJ2-7, so the J call may be wrong. CDR3 length: 15 residues. Looked up from germline, CDR1 is SGHRS and CDR2 is YFSETQ. CDR3 bases: TGCGCCAGCAGCGCATACAGCGCGAGCTCCTACGAGCAGTACTTC. Translating gives CASSAYSASSYEQYF.

V usage is TRBV6-1 and J usage is TRBJ2-7, with D maybe TRBD2 (6 bases). The V gene lost 2 bases and the J gene lost 5 bases, with 10 bases spanning the gap. The CDR3 has 13 residues. CDR1 is MNHNS and CDR2 is SASEGT in the germline V gene. CDR3 loop: CASSESWGDEQYF. In DNA, the CDR3 is TGTGCCAGCAGTGAATCGTGGGGGGACGAGCAGTACTTC.

The V call is TRBV5-4, the J call TRBJ1-1, with D possibly matching TRBD1 (5 bases). This CDR3 spans 12 amino acids. The germline gives CDR1 SGHNT, CDR2 YYREEE (reference sequence). V was cut by 7 bases and J by 1 base, with 8 bases left in between. CDR3 sequence (DNA): TGTGCCAGCCTGGGGCAGAACACTGAAGCTTTCTTT. Its protein product is CASLGQNTEAFF. Together with reference TRBV5-4 and TRBJ1-1, the CDR3 gives the full variable domain: ETGVTQSPTHLIKTRGQQVTLRCSSQSGHNTVSWYQQALGQGPQFIFQYYREEENGRGNFPPRFSGLQFPNYSSELNVNALELDDSALYLCASLGQNTEAFFGQGTRLTVV.

V usage is TRBV9 and J usage is TRBJ2-6, with 9 positions matching TRBD1. This CDR3 contains 18 residues. V shed 3 bases and J 2 bases; nucleotides not matched to a gene: 9. The germline gives CDR1 SGDLS, CDR2 YYNGEE. DNA of the CDR3: TGTGCCAGCAGCGCCGGACAGGGGCTCCGGCCTGGGGCCAACGTCCTGACTTTC. Its translation: CASSAGQGLRPGANVLTF.

The chain joins TRBV28 to TRBJ1-4; unclear D gene. Between the trimmed V and J ends, which lost 6 bases and 0 bases, there was a span of 8 bases. Per germline, CDR1 MDHEN and CDR2 SYDVKM. The CDR3 length is 14 residues. The CDR3 nucleotides read TGTGCCAGCAGAGACGGGTCAACTAATGAAAAACTGTTTTTT. The encoded protein is CASRDGSTNEKLFF. Full variable domain (missing parts from reference TRBV28 and TRBJ1-4): DVKVTQSSRYLVKRTGEKVFLECVQDMDHENMFWYRQDPGLGLRLIYFSYDVKMKEKGDIPEGYSVSREKKERFSLILESASTNQTSMYLCASRDGSTNEKLFFGSGTQLSVL.

The chain couples TRBV2 to TRBJ2-3; TRBD2 matches 9 bases. V was pared by 5 bases and J by 0 bases, with 3 bases of the junction left unmatched. The length of the CDR3 is 15 residues. CDR1 SNHLY and CDR2 FYNNEI come from the germline V gene. CDR3 sequence reads: CASSPSGISTDTQYF. The CDR3 DNA is TGTGCCAGCAGTCCTAGCGGGATCAGCACAGATACGCAGTATTTT.

As concerns this clone: Other DNA sequences in the same sample also yield this CDR3. The gene calls are TRBV5-1 and TRBJ2-3, with TRBD1 as a possible D gene (6 bases). The CDR3 is made up of 13 amino acids. Germline loops: CDR1 SGHRS, CDR2 YFSETQ. V was trimmed by 2 bases and J by 6 bases, leaving 10 bases between them. The CDR3 DNA reads TGCGCCAGCAGCTTCTCAGGGGCCGATACGCAGTATTTT. The encoded protein is CASSFSGADTQYF.

On this clone: Other DNA sequences in this specimen translate into the identical CDR3. The chain carries TRBV5-5 and TRBJ1-1; possible D gene TRBD1, 5 bases. The CDR3 covers 14 residues. The germline gives CDR1 SGHKS, CDR2 YYEKEE (reference sequence). Trimming pared 2 bases from V and 0 bases from J, leaving 8 bases between. The CDR3 region is CASSLGDLNTEAFF. The CDR3 coding sequence is TGTGCCAGCAGCTTAGGGGACTTGAACACTGAAGCTTTCTTT. Full variable domain (missing parts from reference TRBV5-5 and TRBJ1-1): DAGVTQSPTHLIKTRGQQVTLRCSPISGHKSVSWYQQVLGQGPQFIFQYYEKEERGRGNFPDRFSARQFPNYSSELNVNALLLGDSALYLCASSLGDLNTEAFFGQGTRLTVV.

This chain joins TRBV29-1 and TRBJ1-5, with a tentative D call TRBD1 (5 bases). The germline CDR1 and CDR2 sequences are SQVTM and ANQGSEA. This CDR3 has 14 amino acids. V lost 6 bases and J lost 5, with 17 bases in between. CDR3 sequence: CSVKVRGGDQPQHF. Here the CDR3 DNA reads TGCAGCGTAAAAGTCCGGGGAGGGGATCAGCCCCAGCATTTT.

V is TRBV27 and J is TRBJ2-7; D remains unclear. The CDR3 has 15 residues. Germline V lookup: CDR1 MNHEY, CDR2 SMNVEV (reference sequence). The V gene lost 2 bases and the J gene lost 2 bases, with 13 bases spanning the gap. The DNA for the CDR3 is TGTGCCAGCAGTTTACGGGCCCGAAGTCCCTACGAGCAGTACTTC. Translation gives CASSLRARSPYEQYF.

As concerns this clone: Distinct nucleotide sequences in the sample also encode this CDR3. The genes are TRBV5-6 and TRBJ2-7, with D perhaps matching TRBD1 or TRBD2 (5 bases each). The CDR3 loop spans 13 amino acids. Germline-derived CDR1 and CDR2 are SGHDT and YYEEEE. V lost 4 bases, J lost 4 bases, and 12 bases lay in between. The CDR3 DNA reads TGTGCCAGCAGCCCGGGACGGACATACGAGCAGTACTTC. This sequence encodes CASSPGRTYEQYF.

CDR3 nucleotide sequence: TGTGCCTGGAATGGAGAGAGGGAGCTGTTTTTT. The encoded protein is CAWNGERELFF. This rearrangement joins TRBV30 to TRBJ2-2; D gene uncertain. Germline loops: CDR1 GTSNPN, CDR2 SVGIG (reference sequence). V was pared by 4 bases and J by 9 bases, with 9 bases between. This CDR3 contains 11 residues.

This clone has only one observation. This sequence joins TRBV15 and TRBJ1-1; D gene uncertain. Trimming pared 3 bases from V and 4 bases from J, leaving 12 bases between. The CDR3 loop spans 14 amino acids. In germline, CDR1 is LNHNV, CDR2 YYDKDF (reference sequence). CDR3 in amino acids: CATSSQGGITEAFF. In nucleotides, the CDR3 is TGTGCCACCAGCAGCCAAGGCGGGATCACTGAAGCTTTCTTT.

The V call is TRBV6-5, the J call TRBJ1-1; the D is unclear. Germline V gene lookup returns CDR1 MNHEY and CDR2 SVGAGI. This CDR3 is 15 amino acids long. Trimming removed 6 bases from V and 0 bases from J, with 14 bases in between. CDR3 nucleotide sequence: TGTGCCAGCAGACCGACACACTCCATGAACACTGAAGCTTTCTTT. Protein sequence: CASRPTHSMNTEAFF.

Notes on this clone: The same CDR3 is also encoded by other DNA sequences in this sample. CDR3 bases: TGTGCCAGCAGTCCCCCAGGTTACGAGCAGTACTTC. Its translation is CASSPPGYEQYF. This sequence joins TRBV28 and TRBJ2-7; no firm D call. The CDR3 covers 12 residues. Trimming took off 5 bases at V and 4 bases at J, with 9 bases between the two ends. The germline CDR1 and CDR2 sequences are MDHEN and SYDVKM.

CDR3 sequence (DNA): TGCAGCGTTGAAGATAAATACAGGATTACCAATGGCTACACCTTC. Translated, it gives CSVEDKYRITNGYTF. The rearrangement links TRBV29-1 to TRBJ1-2, with D perhaps matching TRBD1 (5 bases). Germline V CDR1 and CDR2: SQVTM, ANQGSEA. V was clipped by 0 bases and J by 6 bases, with 17 bases between them. The CDR3 extends over 15 amino acids.